One sample yielded the 23 T cell receptor beta chains listed below, sequenced in a study of vaccination and CD4 T cells after COVID-19. Their antigens are not known. The study sequenced cultured CD4+ T cell DNA using the Oncomine TCR Beta short-read assay. In TCRdb, the PCR reads were re-called with MiXCR into one record per CDR3 protein. Altogether around 14,000 distinct CDR3 sequences are present, 53% being singletons, with the ten largest covering approximately 12%. Treatment reported: 10-day PBMC culture with coronavirus spike peptide pools or control peptides (ViraFEST assay). Sequencing input: CD4+ T cells from blood, cultured in vitro. The receptors were sampled from a human donor who had recovered from COVID-19.

The rearrangement links TRBV2 to TRBJ2-3, with 11 positions matching TRBD2. This CDR3 spans 15 amino acids. The germline gives CDR1 SNHLY, CDR2 FYNNEI. The V gene end was trimmed by 5 bases and the J gene end by 4 bases; junction bases not matched to a gene: 5. CDR3 sequence: CASSPGTSGADTQYF. For the CDR3, the DNA is TGTGCCAGCAGTCCCGGGACTAGCGGAGCAGATACGCAGTATTTT.

The chain uses TRBV7-9 and TRBJ1-2; no definite D call. The germline gives CDR1 SEHNR, CDR2 FQNEAQ (reference sequence). V lost 5 bases and J lost 1, with 2 bases in between. The CDR3 runs 11 residues. CDR3 residues: CASSLNYGYTF. The CDR3 region has the DNA TGTGCCAGCAGCCTTAACTATGGCTACACCTTC.

This clonotype was seen a single time. The rearrangement joins TRBV6-4 to TRBJ2-2, with D possibly being TRBD2 (6 bases). Germline V gene lookup returns CDR1 MRHNA and CDR2 SNTAGT. The CDR3 loop spans 13 amino acids. V lost 2 bases and J lost 8, with 9 bases in between. The CDR3 sequence: CASSDRDFGELFF. As DNA, the CDR3 is TGTGCCAGCAGTGACCGGGACTTTGGGGAGCTGTTTTTT.

A few counts support this clonotype. V is TRBV6-1 and J is TRBJ1-5, with 9 bases fitting TRBD1. Germline V lookup: CDR1 MNHNS, CDR2 SASEGT. The CDR3 is made up of 14 amino acids. V gave up 6 bases and J gave up 9 bases; unmatched junction bases: 9. The CDR3 loop reads CASSLRTGASPQHF. CDR3 sequence (DNA): TGTGCCAGCAGCTTGAGGACAGGGGCTTCGCCCCAGCATTTT.

The chain employs TRBV21-1 and TRBJ2-2; the table's D call, TRBD2, has no DNA check behind it. TRBV21-1 represents a pseudogene. CDR3 size: 19 residues. CDR3 in DNA: TGTGCCAGCAGCGGGCGGACTAGCGGCCCGATTATTTCGGCCGGGGAGCTGTTTTTT. Its translation is CASSGRTSGPIISAGELFF.

This clonotype occurred once. V and J are TRBV14 and TRBJ2-5; the D is unclear. V gave up 3 bases and J gave up 5 bases, with 10 bases separating them. The CDR3 contains 13 residues. CDR1 is SGHDN, CDR2 FVKESK, per germline. The CDR3 sequence is CASSQLGRETQYF. In nucleotides, the CDR3 is TGTGCCAGCAGCCAGCTGGGCCGGGAGACCCAGTACTTC.

The CDR3 sequence: CASSTGRPFTGQYF. The CDR3, as DNA: TGTGCCAGCTCAACCGGGAGGCCCTTTACGGGGCAGTACTTC. This chain joins TRBV12-3 or TRBV12-4 and TRBJ2-7; 7 bases fit TRBD2. CDR3 length: 14 amino acids. The V gene end was trimmed by 8 bases and the J gene end by 9 bases; junction bases not matched to a gene: 16.

The rearrangement joins TRBV6-1 to TRBJ2-2; D ambiguous. The CDR3 runs to 13 residues. Trimming removed 7 bases from V and 5 bases from J, with 11 bases in between. CDR1 and CDR2 (germline): MNHNS, SASEGT. This CDR3 reads CASKRPTTGELFF. The CDR3 nucleotides read TGTGCCAGCAAGCGACCAACAACCGGGGAGCTGTTTTTT.

In its sample, this clonotype was seen a few times. This chain connects TRBV2 to TRBJ1-1; 7 positions match TRBD1. CDR3 size: 13 residues. The germline V gene has CDR1 SNHLY and CDR2 FYNNEI. J lost 5 bases, V lost 5 bases, and 5 bases had no gene match. The CDR3 DNA reads as TGTGCCAGCAGTCATCAGGGGGAGACTGAAGCTTTCTTT. Protein: CASSHQGETEAFF.

This clonotype showed up just a few times. J is TRBJ2-5 and V is TRBV6-1; 7 bases line up with TRBD2. With 6 bases clipped from V and 2 bases from J, the junction kept 3 bases outside the gene matches. This CDR3 comprises 13 residues. CDR1 and CDR2 from the germline V gene are MNHNS and SASEGT. The CDR3 is CASRGTTQETQYF. CDR3 in DNA: TGTGCCAGCAGGGGGACTACTCAAGAGACCCAGTACTTC.

This CDR3 reads CSAGPGQGGTDTQYF. CDR3 in DNA: TGCAGTGCTGGCCCCGGACAGGGAGGCACAGATACGCAGTATTTT. The V call is TRBV20-1, the J call TRBJ2-3; 8 nucleotides line up with TRBD1. CDR1 is DFQATT, CDR2 SNEGSKA, per germline (reference sequence). The CDR3 totals 15 residues. Trimming at V came to 5 bases and at J to 1 base, leaving 8 bases not matched to a gene.

This clonotype was seen a few times. The chain couples TRBV20-1 to TRBJ1-1, with 9 bases aligning to TRBD1. V was pared by 6 bases and J by 4 bases, with 6 bases of the junction left unmatched. Germline values: CDR1 DFQATT, CDR2 SNEGSKA (reference sequence). The CDR3 has 13 amino acids. The CDR3 sequence: CSAPRQGGTEAFF. The CDR3 bases are TGCAGTGCCCCTCGACAGGGGGGCACTGAAGCTTTCTTT.

This clonotype was recorded a few times. V usage is TRBV20-1 and J usage is TRBJ2-5; 9 positions agree with TRBD2. The ends lost 3 bases at V and 2 bases at J; junction bases unmatched: 10. CDR3 length equals 16 residues. CDR1 is DFQATT, CDR2 SNEGSKA, per germline (reference sequence). The chain's CDR3 is CSASPWSGRFQETQYF. DNA of the CDR3: TGCAGTGCTAGCCCTTGGAGCGGGAGGTTTCAAGAGACCCAGTACTTC.

This clonotype was observed a few times. The rearrangement joins TRBV5-1 to TRBJ2-5; 12 nucleotides align to TRBD2. The CDR3 is 14 residues long. V lost 4 bases, J lost 4 bases, and 2 bases stayed unmatched. Germline CDR1 and CDR2: SGHRS and YFSETQ. The CDR3 bases are TGCGCCAGCAGCCCGACTAGCGGGAGAGAGACCCAGTACTTC. The encoded protein is CASSPTSGRETQYF. The whole variable domain, remainder taken from reference TRBV5-1 and TRBJ2-5, is KAGVTQTPRYLIKTRGQQVTLSCSPISGHRSVSWYQQTPGQGLQFLFEYFSETQRNKGNFPGRFSGRQFSNSRSEMNVSTLELGDSALYLCASSPTSGRETQYFGPGTRLLVL.

Sample share makes this clonotype large. V usage is TRBV7-9 and J usage is TRBJ1-1; unclear D gene. Trimming shortened V by 5 bases and J by 5 bases, and 9 bases separated the two germline ends. Germline CDR1 reads SEHNR; CDR2 reads FQNEAQ (reference sequence). CDR3 length: 12 amino acids. The CDR3 nucleotides read TGTGCCAGCAGCCCGGTAGTGACTGAAGCTTTCTTT. Translating gives CASSPVVTEAFF. Looking up the rest from reference TRBV7-9 and TRBJ1-1 gives the full variable domain: DTGVSQNPRHKITKRGQNVTFRCDPISEHNRLYWYRQTLGQGPEFLTYFQNEAQLEKSRLLSDRFSAERPKGSFSTLEIQRTEQGDSAMYLCASSPVVTEAFFGQGTRLTVV.

The chain employs TRBV20-1 and TRBJ1-2; TRBD1 matches 8 bases. This CDR3 is 15 amino acids long. V gave up 1 base and J gave up 4 bases; unmatched junction bases: 8. The V gene's germline CDR1 is DFQATT and CDR2 SNEGSKA (reference sequence). Here the CDR3 reads CSARAGTGYGYGYTF. The CDR3 region has the DNA TGCAGTGCTAGAGCCGGGACAGGTTACGGCTATGGCTACACCTTC.

The chain joins TRBV6-1 to TRBJ1-5; no clear D. Germline CDR1 MNHNS, CDR2 SASEGT. V was trimmed by 6 bases and J by 1 base, leaving 7 bases between them. The CDR3 is 13 residues long. CDR3 bases: TGTGCCAGCAGCACAGAGAGCAATCAGCCCCAGCATTTT. Translation: CASSTESNQPQHF.

The chain links TRBV6-4 to TRBJ2-6, with a possible D match to TRBD1 (6 bases). The CDR3 length is 16 residues. Germline CDR1 reads MRHNA; CDR2 reads SNTAGT. The V gene lost 6 bases and the J gene lost 0 bases, with 12 bases spanning the gap. The CDR3 DNA is TGTGCCAGCAGACCGACAGGCAGCTCTGGGGCCAACGTCCTGACTTTC. This codes for CASRPTGSSGANVLTF.

The chain is built from TRBV20-1 and TRBJ2-3; 10 nucleotides align to TRBD2. Germline CDR1 DFQATT, CDR2 SNEGSKA (reference sequence). V was clipped by 7 bases and J by 5 bases; unmatched bases: 9. This CDR3 spans 14 amino acids. The CDR3 nucleotides read TGCAGTGTACCTACTAGCGGGACGGGAGATACGCAGTATTTT. Encoded protein: CSVPTSGTGDTQYF.

The chain employs TRBV27 and TRBJ2-5, with 8 bases lining up with TRBD1. Germline loops: CDR1 MNHEY, CDR2 SMNVEV (reference sequence). The CDR3 runs 16 residues. V lost 5 bases, J lost 5 bases, and 13 bases stayed unmatched. CDR3 in amino acids: CASSRTGSPLGETQYF. The CDR3 region has the DNA TGTGCCAGCAGTCGGACAGGGAGCCCCCTGGGGGAGACCCAGTACTTC.

This rearrangement joins TRBV6-1 to TRBJ2-1; D is undetermined. This CDR3 has 15 residues. The V and J ends lost 7 bases and 0 bases respectively, with 13 bases between them. CDR1 MNHNS and CDR2 SASEGT come from the germline V gene. The CDR3 spells CASKEQMSSYNEQFF. CDR3 in DNA: TGTGCCAGCAAAGAACAGATGAGCTCCTACAATGAGCAGTTCTTC.

As for this clonotype: The junction does not match germline at one end; this may be a read error. This sequence joins TRBV7-7 and TRBJ2-3; the D gene is possibly TRBD1 (5 bases). Germline V gene sequence: CDR1 SSHAT, CDR2 FNYEAQ (reference sequence). This CDR3 comprises 14 residues. The CDR3 is CASSLSGFGDTQYF. CDR3 nucleotides: TGTGCTAGCAGCTTATCAGGGTTTGGAGATACGCAGTATTTT.

This chain connects TRBV20-1 to TRBJ2-7; the D gene is possibly TRBD2 (6 bases). The CDR3 sequence is 14 residues long. Germline assignment: CDR1 DFQATT and CDR2 SNEGSKA (reference sequence). The V and J ends lost 0 bases and 5 bases respectively, with 14 bases between them. This chain's CDR3 is CSARDPGGFHEQYF. The CDR3, as DNA: TGCAGTGCTAGAGATCCCGGGGGATTCCACGAGCAGTACTTC.